The present entry profiles one TCR beta chain with its context. Its antigen remains unidentified. No qualities accompany the bases; no much larger clone lies one base away. This sample was included in a study of T cells in Graves' hyperthyroidism and ophthalmopathy (dated by TCRdb to about 2019). In the study overall: To identify TCR V-J signatures that set the groups apart, the researchers used a discovery cohort of roughly 100 patients, made up of under 45 with Graves' ophthalmopathy and 57 with stable Graves' hyperthyroidism. For training and testing, the 100 or so patients in the discovery cohort were randomly divided in a 7:3 ratio. Thyroid tissue and blood T-cell repertoires from several Graves' hyperthyroidism patients were also compared in the study. After blood sampling, hyperthyroidism patients were treated with methimazole at a starting dose of 30 mg daily, and ophthalmopathy patients were treated with high-dose intravenous methylprednisolone. Prospective prediction of ophthalmopathy was tested in an independent validation cohort of 18 to 20 hyperthyroidism patients and 15 to 17 patients who later progressed to ophthalmopathy. TCR Vbeta CDR3 sequencing of 130 to 150 peripheral blood samples (roughly 43 ophthalmopathy, 75 hyperthyroidism and some 17 progressor patients) is reported in the paper. Paper-wide results and their limitations: Most expanded thyroid clonotypes (frequency above 0.001) were also detected in blood, suggesting blood repertoires may reflect thyroid immune responses. A 13 V-J signature model separated ophthalmopathy from stable hyperthyroidism, with roughly 88% sensitivity and 81% to 82% specificity in cross-validation and 80%/75% in testing. In validation, the model predicted progression to ophthalmopathy a median of about 6.5 months before onset, with roughly 70% sensitivity and about 75% specificity. Sample size was not statistically predetermined, and blinding of investigators to group allocation was not performed.

TCR beta CDR3 regions were amplified from RNA transcripts. A first-round RT-PCR of the TCR CDR3 used the HTBI primer set with the Qiagen OneStep RT-PCR kit. The libraries were constructed in a second round of multiplex PCR and then size-selected and purified. Libraries were sequenced paired-end with 100 bp reads on an Illumina HiSeq2000. Concerning the study's data processing: Raw data were processed with SOAPnuke, discarding reads with adapters, uncalled bases, mean Phred below 15, or no exact constant-primer or identifier match. High-quality paired reads were merged with COPE v1.2.5, and unique nucleotide sequences were defined as clonotypes. MiTCR v1.1 was used to align the clonotypes against IMGT TRBV, TRBD and TRBJ reference segments. Analysis was restricted to V-J combinations with a frequency above 0.0001, which covered 99.2% of repertoires. A TCS score was defined as the ratio of F50 (clonal expansion) to E x V (chaos), with BLOSUM62-based TCRdist applied between CDR3 peptides within each V-J. Welch's t-statistics and random forest reduced 450 to 600 V-J features to roughly 13, which were used in a naive Bayes classifier (R e1071). TCRdb applied fastp at Q25 and MiXCR to the public reads, then kept only in-frame beta chains. Identical CDR3 protein sequences are pooled into one entry, listed with their most common genes and DNA. The V and J calls reflect TCRdb's pipeline rather than the authors' work. The sample records roughly 580,000 distinct CDR3 sequences, roughly 50% of which are singletons. The ten biggest clones cover 8.2% of the sample.

Stable Graves' hyperthyroidism was defined as the absence of progression to ophthalmopathy over 18 months of follow-up. Hyperthyroidism patients were newly diagnosed, had a disease duration of under 2 months, and were aged 18 to 65 years. Patients with uncontrolled infections, other autoimmune diseases, pregnancy or lactation were excluded. Diagnoses relied on clinical symptoms, serum thyroxine and TRAb, thyroid ultrasound and orbital computed tomography. Total RNA was extracted with Trizol reagent, and quality was checked on an Agilent 2100 Bioanalyzer. Counted from cysteine to phenylalanine, this CDR3 has 13 amino acids. Left in the record is the CDR3 DNA by itself, 39 bases read in frame from the first base. The germline V gene sets CDR1 to SNHLY and CDR2 to FYNNEI. The junction carries 10 bases between V and J, which are trimmed by 1 base and 7 bases respectively.

The source material was peripheral blood or thyroid tissue (not recorded which). This chain joins TRBV2 to TRBJ1-2, with the D gene too uncertain to name. This clonotype was sampled from a woman in her late teens or twenties with Graves' hyperthyroidism. Donor details come from another sample of the same person, matched by shared clones. The CDR3 region: CASSEGRGTGYTF. The DNA sequence is TGTGCCAGCAGTGAAGGACGTGGTACTGGCTACACCTTC. With the rest looked up from the reference TRBV2 and TRBJ1-2 genes rather than sequenced, the full variable domain is EPEVTQTPSHQVTQMGQEVILRCVPISNHLYFYWYRQILGQKVEFLVSFYNNEISEKSEIFDDQFSVERPDGSNFTLKIRSTKLEDSAMYFCASSEGRGTGYTFGSGTRLTVV.